Below are 9 T cell receptor beta chains sequenced from a single sample in a study of blood T cell repertoires in COVID-19. Method: immunoSEQ multiplex PCR; TCRdb's copy keeps in-frame clones and lacks some. This sample has 230,000 or so clones, with about 87% found just once. The sample consisted of PBMCs or T cells enriched from blood (not recorded which). The receptors were gathered from a woman aged 40 to 50 with acute COVID-19.

This rearrangement joins TRBV2 to TRBJ1-3; TRBD1 aligns across 9 bases. The J segment lost 3 bases and the V segment lost 8 bases, leaving 5 bases of the junction unmatched. Germline assignment: CDR1 SNHLY and CDR2 FYNNEI. CDR3 length equals 14 residues. Written as DNA, the CDR3 is TGTGCCAGCGCCATGACAGGGGGTGGAAACACCATATATTTT. Amino acid sequence: CASAMTGGGNTIYF.

The V and J genes are TRBV5-3 and TRBJ1-4; D call uncertain. TRBV5-3 is an ORF, and what it does is uncertain. V lost 7 bases and J 8 bases, leaving 21 bases between the germline ends. The CDR3 length is 15 residues. The DNA of the CDR3 is TGTGCCAGACCCGGTGGAGGCGGTCGTGACGAAAAACTGTTTTTT. Translation gives CARPGGGGRDEKLFF.

The J gene is TRBJ2-6, the V gene TRBV5-4; TRBD2 aligns across 12 bases. Germline V gene data show CDR1 as SGHNT and CDR2 as YYREEE (reference sequence). The V and J ends lost 4 bases and 4 bases, in that order; junction bases with no gene match: 6. This CDR3 region has 17 residues. The CDR3 loop reads CASSAGLAGSGANVLTF. The CDR3 DNA is TGTGCCAGCAGCGCAGGACTAGCGGGGTCAGGGGCCAACGTCCTGACTTTC. The complete variable domain, with remaining parts taken from reference TRBV5-4 and TRBJ2-6, reads ETGVTQSPTHLIKTRGQQVTLRCSSQSGHNTVSWYQQALGQGPQFIFQYYREEENGRGNFPPRFSGLQFPNYSSELNVNALELDDSALYLCASSAGLAGSGANVLTFGAGSRLTVL.

This clone was detected a few times. The chain is built from TRBV5-1 and TRBJ2-2; TRBD2 might be the D (6 bases). Germline loops: CDR1 SGHRS, CDR2 YFSETQ. This CDR3 is built from 16 residues. V lost 4 bases and J 2 bases, leaving 15 bases between the germline ends. CDR3 sequence (DNA): TGCGCCAGCAGCCGCGACCCGGGAGTAAACACCGGGGAGCTGTTTTTT. It codes for CASSRDPGVNTGELFF.

The chain is built from TRBV18 and TRBJ2-2, with TRBD2 identical over 7 bases. V was pared by 3 bases and J by 0 bases, with 4 bases of the junction left unmatched. In germline, CDR1 is KGHSH, CDR2 LQKENI. CDR3 length: 16 amino acids. This chain's CDR3 is CASSPRLASNTGELFF. In DNA, the CDR3 is TGTGCCAGCTCACCTCGACTAGCTTCGAACACCGGGGAGCTGTTTTTT. Based on the CDR3 plus reference TRBV18 and TRBJ2-2, the full variable domain is NAGVMQNPRHLVRRRGQEARLRCSPMKGHSHVYWYRQLPEEGLKFMVYLQKENIIDESGMPKERFSAEFPKEGPSILRIQQVVRGDSAAYFCASSPRLASNTGELFFGEGSRLTVL.

The chain joins TRBV27 to TRBJ1-2; maybe TRBD1 (5 bases). The CDR3 length is 15 residues. CDR1 and CDR2 (germline): MNHEY, SMNVEV (reference sequence). V lost 2 bases to trimming and J lost 8 bases, with 18 bases between them. Here the CDR3 reads CASSLRRSGGGGYTF. In nucleotides, the CDR3 is TGTGCCAGCAGTTTAAGAAGGTCGGGGGGTGGGGGCTACACCTTC.

The J gene is TRBJ2-1, the V gene TRBV2, with a possible D match to TRBD2 (5 bases). The germline gives CDR1 SNHLY, CDR2 FYNNEI. CDR3 length: 12 amino acids. The germline V and J ends were trimmed by 6 bases and 5 bases, with 8 bases remaining between them. This chain's CDR3 is CASRRADNEQFF. Here the CDR3 DNA reads TGTGCCAGCAGGCGGGCGGACAATGAGCAGTTCTTC.

The rearrangement uses TRBV6-4 and TRBJ2-4; D uncertain. Per the germline V gene, CDR1 is MRHNA and CDR2 is SNTAGT. V was cut by 8 bases and J by 1 base, with 12 bases left in between. The CDR3 contains 14 residues. The CDR3 region has the DNA TGTGCCAGCTACCCGACAAAGGCCAAAAACATTCAGTACTTC. Translating it yields CASYPTKAKNIQYF.

The rearrangement joins TRBV24-1 to TRBJ2-5, with 8 bases matching TRBD1. Germline V gives CDR1 KGHDR, CDR2 SFDVKD. The CDR3 spans 15 residues. V lost 0 bases, J lost 4 bases, and 3 bases stayed unmatched. The CDR3 spells CATSDLGTGLETQYF. The CDR3 DNA reads as TGTGCCACCAGTGATTTGGGGACAGGTTTAGAGACCCAGTACTTC.